These 27 T cell receptor beta chains were all obtained from the same sample, sequenced in a study of vaccination effects on CD4 cells after COVID-19. Antigen specificity for these receptors is unknown. Method: immunoSEQ multiplex PCR; TCRdb's copy keeps in-frame clones and lacks some. There are more than 20,000 clones in the sample; nearly 80% occur only once, and about 6.3% lies in the top ten. Antigen-specific CD4+ T cell clonotypes were called by their expansion after viral peptide-pool culture in ViraFEST. Cells that had been cultured for about 10 days were the source of isolated CD4+ T cells. BNT162b2 vaccine or mRNA-1273 vaccine was given to participants in two doses. The sequencing here drew on CD4+ T cells from PBMCs cultured with SARS-CoV-2 spike peptides, taken after COVID-19 vaccination. These receptors all come from a human donor who received a COVID-19 vaccine. Some clones in this sample may be carry-over from other donors' samples.

The genes are TRBV6-5 and TRBJ1-5, with D unresolved. The CDR3 contains 13 residues. Trimming left V 0 bases short and J 4 bases short, with 4 bases between. The germline gives CDR1 MNHEY, CDR2 SVGAGI. Written as DNA, the CDR3 is TGTGCCAGCAGTTACTCAAGAAATCAGCCCCAGCATTTT. Encoded protein: CASSYSRNQPQHF.

The chain joins TRBV4-1 to TRBJ2-3, with TRBD2 matching 9 bases. The V gene end was trimmed by 8 bases and the J gene end by 0 bases; junction bases not matched to a gene: 6. The CDR3 totals 15 residues. Germline CDR1 is MGHRA and CDR2 is YSYEKL. The CDR3 DNA reads TGCGCCAGCGCGGGGGGGCGGAGTAGCACAGATACGCAGTATTTT. Protein: CASAGGRSSTDTQYF.

The rearrangement links TRBV19 to TRBJ1-3; no firm D call. V was clipped by 6 bases and J by 4 bases, with 13 bases between them. In germline, CDR1 is LNHDA, CDR2 SQIVND (reference sequence). This CDR3 comprises 14 residues. CDR3 coding DNA: TGTGCCAGTAGCCGGTTAATGAAGGGAAACACCATATATTTT. The encoded protein is CASSRLMKGNTIYF.

Worth noting for this clone: One junction end does not reproduce the germline sequence, and a read error may be involved. The chain uses TRBV9 and TRBJ1-1; TRBD1 might be the D (5 bases). Germline CDR1 is SGDLS and CDR2 is YYNGEE. CDR3 length: 15 residues. CDR3 protein: CTSSEDTWGPEAAFF. DNA for the CDR3: TGTACCAGCAGCGAAGATACATGGGGACCTGAGGCAGCTTTCTTT.

The chain has TRBV18 and TRBJ1-1; TRBD1 is a possible D gene (6 bases). This CDR3 is 15 amino acids long. Germline lookup yields CDR1 KGHSH and CDR2 LQKENI. V lost 5 bases and J lost 4, with 17 bases in between. The CDR3 is CASSDTGSGGTEAFF. CDR3 DNA sequence: TGTGCCAGCTCAGACACAGGGTCTGGGGGCACTGAAGCTTTCTTT.

The V gene is TRBV5-4, the J gene TRBJ2-2; 9 nucleotides match TRBD1. J gave up 4 bases and V 5 bases, and 9 bases lay outside the gene matches. Germline CDR1 SGHNT, CDR2 YYREEE (reference sequence). The CDR3 extends over 16 amino acids. This chain's CDR3 is CASSRDRVGTTGELFF. Written as DNA, the CDR3 is TGTGCCAGCAGTCGGGACAGGGTTGGGACCACCGGGGAGCTGTTTTTT.

The CDR3 loop reads CASSPPSARNTEAFF. CDR3 nucleotide sequence: TGTGCCAGCTCACCACCCTCAGCGCGGAACACTGAAGCTTTCTTT. This chain uses TRBV18 with TRBJ1-1; no firm D call. V lost 0 bases, J lost 1 base, and 9 bases lay in between. CDR1 and CDR2 (germline): KGHSH, LQKENI. The CDR3 is 15 amino acids. The variable domain in full, with the rest retrieved from reference TRBV18 and TRBJ1-1, is NAGVMQNPRHLVRRRGQEARLRCSPMKGHSHVYWYRQLPEEGLKFMVYLQKENIIDESGMPKERFSAEFPKEGPSILRIQQVVRGDSAAYFCASSPPSARNTEAFFGQGTRLTVV.

V is TRBV4-1 and J is TRBJ1-5; TRBD1 is a possible D gene (5 bases). This CDR3 is built from 15 residues. Germline V gene data show CDR1 as MGHRA and CDR2 as YSYEKL. Trimming removed 4 bases from V and 4 bases from J, with 14 bases in between. The CDR3 DNA follows: TGCGCCAGCAGCCTTACAGGAGGATTTAATCAGCCCCAGCATTTT. Translating gives CASSLTGGFNQPQHF.

The chain combines TRBV30 with TRBJ1-6, with 9 bases aligning to TRBD1. The CDR3 is 15 amino acids. V lost 2 bases and J lost 10; bases outside the gene matches: 9. In germline, CDR1 is GTSNPN, CDR2 SVGIG (reference sequence). The CDR3 nucleotides read TGTGCCTGGAGTACCCCCGGGACAGGGAACTCACCCCTCCACTTT. This translates into CAWSTPGTGNSPLHF.

V is TRBV7-6 and J is TRBJ2-1, with 7 bases lining up with TRBD2. The V segment lost 0 bases and the J segment 1 base; nucleotides outside the gene matches: 3. The CDR3 spans 16 residues. The germline CDR1 and CDR2 sequences are SGHVS and FNYEAQ. The CDR3 DNA is TGTGCCAGCAGCTTAGCGGGGCGGGGGTCCTACAATGAGCAGTTCTTC. Encoded protein: CASSLAGRGSYNEQFF.

This sequence joins TRBV10-2 and TRBJ2-1, with D perhaps given as TRBD1 or TRBD2 (5 bases each). The CDR3 is 14 amino acids. Trimming left V 4 bases short and J 7 bases short, with 14 bases between. The germline V gene encodes CDR1 WSHSY and CDR2 SAAADI. In DNA, the CDR3 is TGCGCCAGCAGTGGAGCAGGGCGGGTAAATGAGCAGTTCTTC. Its protein product is CASSGAGRVNEQFF.

The V gene is TRBV24-1, the J gene TRBJ2-2; weak D call: TRBD1 (6 bases). Per the germline V gene, CDR1 is KGHDR and CDR2 is SFDVKD. The CDR3 runs to 16 residues. V was clipped by 4 bases and J by 0 bases, with 11 bases between them. The CDR3 loop is CATSDVQGSNTGELFF. CDR3 sequence (DNA): TGTGCCACCAGTGACGTACAGGGATCGAACACCGGGGAGCTGTTTTTT.

The chain uses TRBV12-3 or TRBV12-4 and TRBJ2-3; a weak D match, TRBD2 (6 bases). The CDR3 is 12 amino acids. Deletions cut 6 bases from V and 10 bases from J, with 14 bases between. The CDR3 bases are TGTGCCAGCAGCCCCATTTCGGGGGCGCAGTATTTT. Translating gives CASSPISGAQYF.

Here the CDR3 reads CASSLVQTEAFF. The CDR3 nucleotides are TGTGCCAGCAGCTTAGTCCAAACTGAAGCTTTCTTT. The chain joins TRBV11-2 to TRBJ1-1; D not certain. Deletions cut 1 base from V and 5 bases from J, with 5 bases between. The CDR3 runs to 12 residues. Germline V lookup: CDR1 SGHAT, CDR2 FQNNGV.

The rearrangement links TRBV5-1 to TRBJ2-6, with D perhaps matching TRBD1 (5 bases). The length of the CDR3 is 17 residues. Germline-derived CDR1 and CDR2 are SGHRS and YFSETQ. Trimming cost V 0 bases and J 2 bases, with 12 bases left between them. DNA of the CDR3: TGCGCCAGCAGCTTGGGGGGCGCGGCCGCTGGGGCCAACGTCCTGACTTTC. Protein product: CASSLGGAAAGANVLTF. Supplemented by reference TRBV5-1 and TRBJ2-6, the full variable domain reads KAGVTQTPRYLIKTRGQQVTLSCSPISGHRSVSWYQQTPGQGLQFLFEYFSETQRNKGNFPGRFSGRQFSNSRSEMNVSTLELGDSALYLCASSLGGAAAGANVLTFGAGSRLTVL.

The genes are TRBV6-2 or TRBV6-3 and TRBJ1-1, with D possibly being TRBD1 (6 bases). CDR1 MNHEY and CDR2 SVGEGT come from the germline V gene. The V gene lost 6 bases and the J gene lost 1 base, with 12 bases spanning the gap. This CDR3 comprises 14 residues. In nucleotides, the CDR3 is TGTGCCAGCAGCCCCAACAGGGAGAACACTGAAGCTTTCTTT. This translates into CASSPNRENTEAFF.

This chain connects TRBV4-1 to TRBJ2-7; 12 bases agree with TRBD2. Germline CDR1 and CDR2: MGHRA and YSYEKL. J lost 6 bases, V lost 4 bases, and 1 base had no gene match. This CDR3 is 13 amino acids long. The CDR3 sequence is CASSPGLAGEQYF. CDR3 DNA: TGCGCCAGCAGCCCGGGACTAGCGGGCGAGCAGTACTTC.

The J gene is TRBJ1-2, the V gene TRBV24-1; D is undetermined. The CDR3 length is 18 residues. V was clipped by 4 bases and J by 1 base, with 21 bases between them. Germline-derived CDR1 and CDR2 are KGHDR and SFDVKD. Here the CDR3 reads CATSDPSQGPGGNYGYTF. CDR3 bases: TGTGCCACCAGTGACCCGTCCCAAGGACCGGGCGGTAACTATGGCTACACCTTC.

The V gene is TRBV6-5, the J gene TRBJ1-2; the match to TRBD1 covers 9 bases. The CDR3 contains 13 residues. V gave up 4 bases and J gave up 13 bases; unmatched junction bases: 10. CDR1 and CDR2 from the germline V gene are MNHEY and SVGAGI. In DNA form, the CDR3 reads TGTGCCAGCAGTTCGACGACAGGGGGGCTTCGCACCTTC. Translated, it gives CASSSTTGGLRTF.

This sequence joins TRBV28 and TRBJ2-7; 9 bases match TRBD1. The V gene's germline CDR1 is MDHEN and CDR2 SYDVKM. CDR3 length: 15 residues. Trimming took 2 bases from V and 2 from J; bases not matched to a gene: 4. CDR3 protein: CASSLPGTGTYEQYV. In DNA, the CDR3 is TGTGCCAGCAGTTTACCCGGGACAGGGACCTACGAGCAGTACGTC.

In this sample, this clone turned up once. The chain has TRBV5-1 and TRBJ1-1; no clear D gene. There are 13 residues in the CDR3. Germline values: CDR1 SGHRS, CDR2 YFSETQ. V lost 1 base and J 1 base, leaving 5 bases between the germline ends. The CDR3 region is CASSLTRNTEAFF. The CDR3 DNA follows: TGCGCCAGCAGCTTGACCCGGAACACTGAAGCTTTCTTT.

Only one count was recorded for this clone. The chain has TRBV4-2 and TRBJ1-5; no reliable D call. V lost 4 bases and J 2 bases, leaving 15 bases between the germline ends. CDR1 and CDR2 from the germline V gene are LGHNA and YNFKEQ. CDR3 length equals 16 residues. The CDR3, as DNA: TGTGCCAGCAGCCCCGGCCGCGGTGCGGGCAATCAGCCCCAGCATTTT. Protein sequence: CASSPGRGAGNQPQHF.

V gene TRBV6-5 combines with J gene TRBJ1-5; possibly TRBD1 for D (5 bases). Between the trimmed V and J ends, which lost 5 bases and 7 bases, there was a span of 12 bases. Germline CDR1 MNHEY, CDR2 SVGAGI. The length of the CDR3 is 13 residues. CDR3 DNA: TGTGCCAGCAGTCAGGGATCCGGCCAGCCCCAGCATTTT. Protein product: CASSQGSGQPQHF.

This rearrangement joins TRBV28 to TRBJ1-5, with 7 nucleotides matching TRBD1. V lost 3 bases and J lost 10; bases outside the gene matches: 12. CDR3 length: 15 residues. Germline V gene sequence: CDR1 MDHEN, CDR2 SYDVKM. The CDR3 loop reads CASSFVKQGPRPQHF. The CDR3 DNA follows: TGTGCCAGCAGTTTCGTGAAACAGGGGCCTCGACCCCAGCATTTT.

The gene calls are TRBV25-1 and TRBJ1-2; D is unclear. Germline CDR1 MGHDK, CDR2 SYGVNS. Deletions cut 1 base from V and 9 bases from J, with 15 bases between. The CDR3 length is 14 residues. The CDR3 bases are TGTGCCAGCAGTGAATGGTCAGCGGGCAGTCGCTACACCTTC. This codes for CASSEWSAGSRYTF.

The chain uses TRBV9 and TRBJ2-2, with D perhaps matching TRBD2 (7 bases). The V end was cut by 2 bases, the J end by 3 bases, with 17 bases between. Germline values: CDR1 SGDLS, CDR2 YYNGEE. CDR3 length: 17 amino acids. CDR3 in amino acids: CASSVRGGGGHTGELFF. The CDR3 DNA reads as TGTGCCAGCAGCGTGCGTGGTGGGGGGGGCCACACCGGGGAGCTGTTTTTT. The full variable domain, rest sourced from reference TRBV9 and TRBJ2-2, is DSGVTQTPKHLITATGQRVTLRCSPRSGDLSVYWYQQSLDQGLQFLIQYYNGEERAKGNILERFSAQQFPDLHSELNLSSLELGDSALYFCASSVRGGGGHTGELFFGEGSRLTVL.

This clone was seen more than once but under ten times. The V call is TRBV18, the J call TRBJ1-5, with D maybe TRBD1 (5 bases). The germline gives CDR1 KGHSH, CDR2 LQKENI. Trimming pared 3 bases from V and 2 bases from J, leaving 11 bases between. The CDR3 covers 15 residues. CDR3 loop: CASSPGESGNQPQHF. DNA of the CDR3: TGTGCCAGCTCACCGGGGGAGTCGGGCAATCAGCCCCAGCATTTT.